This T cell receptor (beta chain) is from a study of blood T cell repertoires in COVID-19 (dated by TCRdb to 2018 to 2021). With regard to the full study: Samples from collaborators originated in the United States, Italy and Spain and spanned both the acute and convalescent phases of COVID-19. The prospective study material was composed of cDNA or gDNA derived from T cells, B-cell-depleted T cells, or PBMCs. Deeply sampled blood TCRbeta repertoires from subjects exposed to, actively infected with, or recovered from COVID-19 were included in the dataset. The repertoires were released in a freely available public database intended as a resource for research on the immune response to SARS-CoV-2. Samples came from the ongoing ImmuneRACE study (first 160 participants) plus 1,254 subjects from 6 global collaborators. The sample metadata nearly always contained a de-identified subject ID, COVID-19 status, age in years and sex. Where HLA class I and class II types were available, the types were taken from metadata supplied by the sample provider, not from assay-based typing. Overall study outcomes, separate from this receptor: Clinical and demographic metadata were provided uncurated, with the amount varying by source and participant.

Collaborating institutions collected whole blood in K2EDTA tubes following their own protocols. For TCRbeta analysis, collaborator samples were shipped as frozen whole blood, as isolated PBMCs, or as DNA extracted from either sample type. The immunoSEQ Assay, a bias-controlled multiplex PCR, was used to amplify TCRbeta CDR3 regions from genomic DNA. Concerning the study's data processing: The number of nucleated cells in each sample was estimated by amplification of reference gene primers within the assay. To quantify the absolute abundance of each unique TCRbeta CDR3 rearrangement, sequence reads were collapsed and filtered. For each sample, productive Simpson clonality was calculated as the square root of Simpson's diversity index across productive rearrangements. TCRdb provides this immuneACCESS table in a form limited to in-frame rearrangements. Some clones are lacking; in checked studies, under half of them reflect an unresolved V gene, and why the rest are absent is not known. V and J calls and clone size are given by that table; D and trimming were obtained from the DNA. The sample table shows some 200,000 clones, and approximately 85% are seen once. The ten biggest clones cover about 9.4% of the sample.

For this clone: What this receptor recognizes is not known. No much larger clone is present one base from it, and per-base qualities are unavailable.

From its cysteine to its phenylalanine, the CDR3 spans 15 amino acids. The sequence is cut down to CDR3 DNA, 45 bases in frame from base 1. V lost 4 bases and J lost 10 bases, and the count of bases not matched to a germline gene is 15. As encoded in the germline V gene, CDR1 is MNHEY while CDR2 is SVGAGI. The TCR comes from a woman of 80 years or more with acute or convalescent COVID-19. The chain links TRBV6-5 with TRBJ1-2, with 7 bases in between that match TRBD1. The sample was peripheral blood. The bases are TGTGCCAGCAGTTCCTACAGGGGATCCCTCCCTTACTACACCTTC. Protein translation: CASSSYRGSLPYYTF.